Listed here are 3 T cell receptor beta chains from one sample, sequenced in a study of blood T cell repertoires in COVID-19. Sequencing used immunoSEQ multiplex PCR; TCRdb keeps in-frame clones, though not all of them. The sample has approximately 150,000 clones; roughly 87% are singletons. The sequencing input was PBMCs or T cells enriched from blood (not recorded which). The receptor set was obtained from a human donor with acute COVID-19. The donor label of this sample is uncertain.

This chain connects TRBV19 to TRBJ1-2, with a tentative D call TRBD1 (6 bases). There are 13 residues in the CDR3. Trimming stripped 8 bases from V and 7 bases from J, with 17 bases between. Germline lookup yields CDR1 LNHDA and CDR2 SQIVND (reference sequence). The CDR3 spells CASETSQGSGYTF. The CDR3 bases are TGTGCCAGTGAGACCTCACAGGGATCTGGCTACACCTTC.

This chain links TRBV7-9 with TRBJ1-2, with D uncertain. The germline gives CDR1 SEHNR, CDR2 FQNEAQ (reference sequence). Trimming left V 6 bases short and J 5 bases short, with 13 bases between. The CDR3 runs 13 residues. The CDR3 sequence: CASRGPGGYGYTF. Here the CDR3 DNA reads TGTGCCAGCAGAGGGCCTGGAGGATATGGCTACACCTTC.

DNA for the CDR3: TGTGCCAGCAGCCTCAGAACTGGAACCGGGACTAGCTACACCGGGGAGCTGTTTTTT. It translates to CASSLRTGTGTSYTGELFF. The rearrangement joins TRBV4-2 to TRBJ2-2, with TRBD2 matching 9 bases. The CDR3 consists of 19 residues. Losses at the gene ends were 4 bases for V and 3 bases for J; bases not matched to a gene: 15. Germline lookup yields CDR1 LGHNA and CDR2 YNFKEQ.